This TCR beta chain was identified in a study of Tregs in tolerant kidney transplant recipients. Of note for this clone: Its antigen is not identified.

The table came from immunoSEQ multiplex PCR; TCRdb's copy has only in-frame clones and leaves some out. Of some 65,000 clones listed, roughly 84% are singletons. Findings of the study overall: Biological reproducibility was not directly addressed in this study.

Source material: CD4+ T cells from blood. This clonotype was obtained from a human donor in good health.

The CDR3 DNA follows: TGTGCCAGTAGCTCTAGGACAGGGAAGCTCTACGAGCAGTACTTC. It yields the protein CASSSRTGKLYEQYF. The rearrangement links TRBV19 to TRBJ2-7; 8 nucleotides line up with TRBD1. The J segment lost 3 bases and the V segment lost 6 bases, leaving 10 bases of the junction unmatched. This CDR3 contains 15 residues. Per the germline V gene, CDR1 is LNHDA and CDR2 is SQIVND (reference sequence).